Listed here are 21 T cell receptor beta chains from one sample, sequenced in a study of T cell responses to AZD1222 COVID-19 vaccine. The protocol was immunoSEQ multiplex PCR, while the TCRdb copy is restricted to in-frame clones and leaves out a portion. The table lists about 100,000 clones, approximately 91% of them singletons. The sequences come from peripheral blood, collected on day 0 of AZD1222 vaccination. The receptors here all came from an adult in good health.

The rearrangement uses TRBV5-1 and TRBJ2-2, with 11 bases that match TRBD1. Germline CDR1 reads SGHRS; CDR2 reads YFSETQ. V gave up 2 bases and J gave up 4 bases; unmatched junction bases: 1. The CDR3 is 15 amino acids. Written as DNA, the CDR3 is TGCGCCAGCAGCTTTGGGACAGGGGGCACCGGGGAGCTGTTTTTT. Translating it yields CASSFGTGGTGELFF.

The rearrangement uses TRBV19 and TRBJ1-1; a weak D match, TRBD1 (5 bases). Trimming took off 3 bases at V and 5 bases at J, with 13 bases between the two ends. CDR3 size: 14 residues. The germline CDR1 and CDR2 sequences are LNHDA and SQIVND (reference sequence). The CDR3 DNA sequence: TGTGCCAGTAGTATGGACATCCACGGGACTGAAGCTTTCTTT. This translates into CASSMDIHGTEAFF.

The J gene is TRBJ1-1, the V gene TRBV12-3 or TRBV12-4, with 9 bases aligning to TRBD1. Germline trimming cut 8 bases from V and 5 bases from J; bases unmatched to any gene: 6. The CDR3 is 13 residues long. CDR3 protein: CASHRGRGTEAFF. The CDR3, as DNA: TGTGCCAGCCACAGGGGGCGTGGGACTGAAGCTTTCTTT.

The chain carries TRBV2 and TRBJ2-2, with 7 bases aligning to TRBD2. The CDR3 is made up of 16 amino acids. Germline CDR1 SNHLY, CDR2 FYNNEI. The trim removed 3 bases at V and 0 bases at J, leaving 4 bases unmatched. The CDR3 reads CASSESSGTNTGELFF. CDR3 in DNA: TGTGCCAGCAGTGAGTCTAGCGGAACGAACACCGGGGAGCTGTTTTTT.

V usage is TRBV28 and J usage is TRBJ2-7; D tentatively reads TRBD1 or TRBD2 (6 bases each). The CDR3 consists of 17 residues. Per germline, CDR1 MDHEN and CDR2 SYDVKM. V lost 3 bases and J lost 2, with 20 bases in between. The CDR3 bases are TGTGCCAGCAGTTTGGATTGGGGGGCGGATCCGACCTACGAGCAGTACTTC. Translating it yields CASSLDWGADPTYEQYF.

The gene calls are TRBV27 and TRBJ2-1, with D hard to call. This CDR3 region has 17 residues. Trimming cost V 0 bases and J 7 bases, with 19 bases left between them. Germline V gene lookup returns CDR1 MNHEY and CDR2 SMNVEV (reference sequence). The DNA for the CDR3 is TGTGCCAGCAGTTTATCCGAATCGGCCGTTGCTAGGAATGAGCAGTTCTTC. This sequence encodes CASSLSESAVARNEQFF.

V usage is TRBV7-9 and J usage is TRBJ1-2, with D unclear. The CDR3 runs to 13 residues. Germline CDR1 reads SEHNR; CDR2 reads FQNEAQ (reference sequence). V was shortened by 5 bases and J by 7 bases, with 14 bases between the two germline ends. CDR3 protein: CASSLATISGYTF. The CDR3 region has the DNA TGTGCCAGCAGCCTCGCGACAATCTCTGGCTACACCTTC. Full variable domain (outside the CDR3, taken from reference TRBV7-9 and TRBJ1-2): DTGVSQNPRHKITKRGQNVTFRCDPISEHNRLYWYRQTLGQGPEFLTYFQNEAQLEKSRLLSDRFSAERPKGSFSTLEIQRTEQGDSAMYLCASSLATISGYTFGSGTRLTVV.

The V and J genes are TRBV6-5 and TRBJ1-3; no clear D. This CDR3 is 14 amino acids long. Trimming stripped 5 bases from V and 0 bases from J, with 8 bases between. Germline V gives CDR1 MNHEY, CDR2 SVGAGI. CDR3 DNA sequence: TGTGCCAGCAGTCCGCTGAACTCTGGAAACACCATATATTTT. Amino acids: CASSPLNSGNTIYF.

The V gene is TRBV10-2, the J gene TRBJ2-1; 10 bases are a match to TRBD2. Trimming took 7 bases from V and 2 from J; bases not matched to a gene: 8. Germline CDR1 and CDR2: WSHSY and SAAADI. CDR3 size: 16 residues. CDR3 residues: CASKASGGLTYNEQFF. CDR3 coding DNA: TGCGCCAGCAAGGCTAGCGGGGGCCTAACCTACAATGAGCAGTTCTTC.

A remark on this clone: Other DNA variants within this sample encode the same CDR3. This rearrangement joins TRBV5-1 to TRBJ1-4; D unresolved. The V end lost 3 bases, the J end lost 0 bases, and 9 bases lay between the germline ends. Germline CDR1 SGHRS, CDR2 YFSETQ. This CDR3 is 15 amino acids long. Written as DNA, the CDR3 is TGCGCCAGCAGCTCCGAAGGTGCAACTAATGAAAAACTGTTTTTT. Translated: CASSSEGATNEKLFF.

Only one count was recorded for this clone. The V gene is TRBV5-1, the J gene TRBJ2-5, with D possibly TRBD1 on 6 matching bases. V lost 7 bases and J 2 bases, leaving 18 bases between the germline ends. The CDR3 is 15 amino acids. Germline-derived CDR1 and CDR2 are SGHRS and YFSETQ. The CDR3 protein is CASALLGGRQETQYF. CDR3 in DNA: TGCGCCAGCGCCCTTCTAGGGGGACGGCAAGAGACCCAGTACTTC. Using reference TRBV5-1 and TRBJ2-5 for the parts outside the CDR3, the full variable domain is KAGVTQTPRYLIKTRGQQVTLSCSPISGHRSVSWYQQTPGQGLQFLFEYFSETQRNKGNFPGRFSGRQFSNSRSEMNVSTLELGDSALYLCASALLGGRQETQYFGPGTRLLVL.

In nucleotides, the CDR3 is TGTGCCAGCAGTTTATCGGACCACCCGAATTCACCCCTCCACTTT. This gives the protein CASSLSDHPNSPLHF. The rearrangement joins TRBV27 to TRBJ1-6; no clear D gene. The CDR3 spans 15 residues. Germline CDR1 MNHEY, CDR2 SMNVEV (reference sequence). Trimming removed 0 bases from V and 7 bases from J, with 10 bases in between.

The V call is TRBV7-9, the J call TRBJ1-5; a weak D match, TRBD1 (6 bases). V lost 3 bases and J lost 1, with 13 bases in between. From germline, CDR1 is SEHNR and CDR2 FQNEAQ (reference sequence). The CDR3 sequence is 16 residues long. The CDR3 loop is CASSFGRGSSNQPQHF. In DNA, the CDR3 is TGTGCCAGCAGCTTTGGAAGGGGGAGCAGCAATCAGCCCCAGCATTTT. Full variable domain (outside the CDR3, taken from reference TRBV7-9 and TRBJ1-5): DTGVSQNPRHKITKRGQNVTFRCDPISEHNRLYWYRQTLGQGPEFLTYFQNEAQLEKSRLLSDRFSAERPKGSFSTLEIQRTEQGDSAMYLCASSFGRGSSNQPQHFGDGTRLSIL.

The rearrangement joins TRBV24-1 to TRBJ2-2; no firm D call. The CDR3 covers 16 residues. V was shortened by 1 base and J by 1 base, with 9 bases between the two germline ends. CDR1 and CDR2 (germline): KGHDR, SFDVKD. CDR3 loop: CATSDFDGMNTGELFF. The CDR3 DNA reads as TGTGCCACCAGTGATTTTGACGGAATGAACACCGGGGAGCTGTTTTTT.

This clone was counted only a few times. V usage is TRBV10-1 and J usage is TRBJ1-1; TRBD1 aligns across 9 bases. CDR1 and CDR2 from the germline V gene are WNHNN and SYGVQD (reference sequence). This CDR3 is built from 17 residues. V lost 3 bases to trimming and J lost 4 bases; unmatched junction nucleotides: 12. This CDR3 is CASSDPGTGRKGTEAFF. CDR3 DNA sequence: TGCGCCAGCAGTGACCCCGGGACAGGGAGGAAGGGCACTGAAGCTTTCTTT.

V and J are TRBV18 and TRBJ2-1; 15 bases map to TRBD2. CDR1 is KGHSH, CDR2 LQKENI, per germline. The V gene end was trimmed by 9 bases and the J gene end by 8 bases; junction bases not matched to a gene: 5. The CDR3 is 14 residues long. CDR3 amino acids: CASSGLAGGDEQFF. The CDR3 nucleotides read TGTGCCAGTTCCGGACTAGCGGGAGGGGATGAGCAGTTCTTC.

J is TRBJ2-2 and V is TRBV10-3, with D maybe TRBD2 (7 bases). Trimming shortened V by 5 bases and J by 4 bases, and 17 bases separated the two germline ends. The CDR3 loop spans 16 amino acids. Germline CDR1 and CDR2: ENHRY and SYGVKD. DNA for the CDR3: TGTGCCATCAGTCTCTACGGGGGGCGAGGCACCGGGGAGCTGTTTTTT. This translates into CAISLYGGRGTGELFF.

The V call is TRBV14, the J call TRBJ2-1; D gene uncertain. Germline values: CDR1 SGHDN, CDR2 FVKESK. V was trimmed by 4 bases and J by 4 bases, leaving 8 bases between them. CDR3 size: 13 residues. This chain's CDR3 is CASSLDIYNEQFF. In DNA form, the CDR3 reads TGTGCCAGCAGCCTCGACATTTACAATGAGCAGTTCTTC.

CDR3 sequence (DNA): TGTGCCAGCAGTGACAGAGAATATAATTCACCCCTCCACTTT. This sequence encodes CASSDREYNSPLHF. This rearrangement joins TRBV6-1 to TRBJ1-6; D uncertain. V was clipped by 3 bases and J by 4 bases, with 7 bases between them. Germline V CDR1 and CDR2: MNHNS, SASEGT. This CDR3 is built from 14 residues.

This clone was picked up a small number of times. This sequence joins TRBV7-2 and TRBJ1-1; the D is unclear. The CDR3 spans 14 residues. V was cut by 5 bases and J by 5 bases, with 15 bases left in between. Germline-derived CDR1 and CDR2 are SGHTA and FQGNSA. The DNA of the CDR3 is TGTGCCAGCAGCAGGGCGCCTGGGGTAACTGAAGCTTTCTTT. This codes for CASSRAPGVTEAFF.

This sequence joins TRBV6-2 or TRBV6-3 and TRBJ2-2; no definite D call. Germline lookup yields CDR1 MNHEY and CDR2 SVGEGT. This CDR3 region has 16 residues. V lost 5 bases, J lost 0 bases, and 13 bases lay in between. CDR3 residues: CASSLFDPSNTGELFF. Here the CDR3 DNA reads TGTGCCAGCAGTCTCTTTGACCCATCGAACACCGGGGAGCTGTTTTTT.